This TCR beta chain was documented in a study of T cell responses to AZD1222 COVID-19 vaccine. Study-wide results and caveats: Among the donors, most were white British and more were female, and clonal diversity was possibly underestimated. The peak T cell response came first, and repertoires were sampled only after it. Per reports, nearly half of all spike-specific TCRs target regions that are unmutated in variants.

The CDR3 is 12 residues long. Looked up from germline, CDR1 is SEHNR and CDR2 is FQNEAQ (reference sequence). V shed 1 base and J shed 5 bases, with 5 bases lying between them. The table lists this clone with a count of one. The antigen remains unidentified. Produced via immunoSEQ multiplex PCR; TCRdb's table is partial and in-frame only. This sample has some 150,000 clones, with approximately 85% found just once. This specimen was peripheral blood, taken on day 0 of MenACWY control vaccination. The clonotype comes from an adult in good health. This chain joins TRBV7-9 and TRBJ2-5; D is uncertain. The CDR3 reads CASSLVGETQYF. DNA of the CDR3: TGTGCCAGCAGCTTAGTCGGGGAGACCCAGTACTTC.